The clone carrying this TCR beta chain has just one count. These data belong to a study of PD-L1 blockade in urothelial cancer. Study summary: At 3 weeks after treatment start (second dose) and again at 6 weeks, blood was analyzed.

Sequenced by immunoSEQ multiplex PCR; TCRdb stores in-frame clones only, minus some. The data hold 45,000 to 60,000 clones, with about 85% observed a single time. The CDR3 covers 14 residues. The trim removed 4 bases at V and 5 bases at J, leaving 3 bases unmatched. CDR1 SGHRS and CDR2 YFSETQ come from the germline V gene. The origin of this receptor is a man aged 55 to 69 with urothelial cancer. The sequencing used PBMCs, collected around atezolizumab (anti-PD-L1) treatment. The rearrangement uses TRBV5-1 and TRBJ2-5, with 12 nucleotides matching TRBD2. The CDR3 sequence: CASSLAGGLETQYF. The CDR3 DNA reads TGCGCCAGCAGCCTAGCGGGGGGGCTGGAGACCCAGTACTTC.